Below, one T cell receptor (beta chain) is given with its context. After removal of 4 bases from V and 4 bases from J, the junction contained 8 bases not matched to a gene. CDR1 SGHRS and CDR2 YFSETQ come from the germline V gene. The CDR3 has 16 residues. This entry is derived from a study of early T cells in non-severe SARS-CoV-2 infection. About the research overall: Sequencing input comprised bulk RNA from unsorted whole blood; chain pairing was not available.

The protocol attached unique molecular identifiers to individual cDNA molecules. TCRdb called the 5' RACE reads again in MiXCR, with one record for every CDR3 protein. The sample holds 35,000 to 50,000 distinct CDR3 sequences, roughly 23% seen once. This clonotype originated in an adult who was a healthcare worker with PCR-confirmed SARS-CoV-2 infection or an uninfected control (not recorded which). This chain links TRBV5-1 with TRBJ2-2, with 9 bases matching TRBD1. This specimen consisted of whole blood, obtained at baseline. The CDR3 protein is CASSGTGGAGTGELFF. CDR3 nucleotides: TGCGCCAGCAGCGGCACAGGGGGCGCGGGCACCGGGGAGCTGTTTTTT.